Shown below are 3 T cell receptor beta chains from a single sample sequenced in a study of blood T cell repertoires in COVID-19. Here immunoSEQ multiplex PCR was the method, and the copy in TCRdb shows in-frame clones only, minus some. The sample has around 110,000 clones; 75% to 90% are singletons. Sequencing was carried out using peripheral blood. These receptors all come from a young man with acute or convalescent COVID-19.

V is TRBV9 and J is TRBJ1-2; weak D call: TRBD1 (5 bases). The CDR3 totals 13 residues. Trimming took off 4 bases at V and 8 bases at J, with 15 bases between the two ends. The germline CDR1 and CDR2 sequences are SGDLS and YYNGEE. The CDR3 spells CASSPGGTLGYTF. CDR3 nucleotide sequence: TGTGCCAGCAGCCCGGGAGGGACGTTGGGCTACACCTTC.

CDR3 DNA sequence: TGCGCCAGCAGCATAGGACTAGCGGGATCATATGAGCAGTTCTTC. It specifies CASSIGLAGSYEQFF. The gene calls are TRBV5-1 and TRBJ2-1; 12 bases are a match to TRBD2. The junction had 7 bases not matched to a gene; V was cut back by 4 bases and J by 8 bases. Germline CDR1 is SGHRS and CDR2 is YFSETQ. This CDR3 region has 15 residues. Together with reference TRBV5-1 and TRBJ2-1, the CDR3 gives the full variable domain: KAGVTQTPRYLIKTRGQQVTLSCSPISGHRSVSWYQQTPGQGLQFLFEYFSETQRNKGNFPGRFSGRQFSNSRSEMNVSTLELGDSALYLCASSIGLAGSYEQFFGPGTRLTVL.

The rearrangement links TRBV11-2 to TRBJ1-6; D unresolved. Germline V gives CDR1 SGHAT, CDR2 FQNNGV. The V end lost 1 base, the J end lost 2 bases, and 15 bases lay between the germline ends. The CDR3 is 18 amino acids. The chain's CDR3 is CASSLGPERGTYNSPLHF. The CDR3 DNA is TGTGCCAGCAGCTTAGGTCCCGAGAGAGGGACCTATAATTCACCCCTCCACTTT.